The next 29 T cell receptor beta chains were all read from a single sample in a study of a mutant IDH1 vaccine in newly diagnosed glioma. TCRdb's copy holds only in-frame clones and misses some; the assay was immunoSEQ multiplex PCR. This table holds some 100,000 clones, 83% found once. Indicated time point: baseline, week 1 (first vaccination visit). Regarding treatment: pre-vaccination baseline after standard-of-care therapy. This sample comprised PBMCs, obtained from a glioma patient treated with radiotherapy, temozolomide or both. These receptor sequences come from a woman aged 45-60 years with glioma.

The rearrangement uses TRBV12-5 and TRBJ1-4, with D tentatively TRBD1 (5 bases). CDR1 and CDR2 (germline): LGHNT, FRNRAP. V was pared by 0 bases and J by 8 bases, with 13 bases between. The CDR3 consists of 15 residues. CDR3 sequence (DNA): TGTGCTAGTGGTTTGGTCAGCCGCGGGGACGAAAAACTGTTTTTT. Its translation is CASGLVSRGDEKLFF.

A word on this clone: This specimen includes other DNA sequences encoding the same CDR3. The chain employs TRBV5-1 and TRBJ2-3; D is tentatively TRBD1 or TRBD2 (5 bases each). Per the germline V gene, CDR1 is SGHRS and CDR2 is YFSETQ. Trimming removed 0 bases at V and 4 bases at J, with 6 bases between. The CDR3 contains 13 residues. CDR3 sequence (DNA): TGCGCCAGCAGCTTGGCGGGACCAGATACGCAGTATTTT. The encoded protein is CASSLAGPDTQYF.

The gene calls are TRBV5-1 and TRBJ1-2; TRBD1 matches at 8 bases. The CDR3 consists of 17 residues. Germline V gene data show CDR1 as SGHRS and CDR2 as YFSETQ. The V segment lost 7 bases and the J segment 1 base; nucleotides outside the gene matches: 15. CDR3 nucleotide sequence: TGCGCCAGCTCCGAAGGGACAGGAGGTTACGGTAACTATGGCTACACCTTC. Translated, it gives CASSEGTGGYGNYGYTF.

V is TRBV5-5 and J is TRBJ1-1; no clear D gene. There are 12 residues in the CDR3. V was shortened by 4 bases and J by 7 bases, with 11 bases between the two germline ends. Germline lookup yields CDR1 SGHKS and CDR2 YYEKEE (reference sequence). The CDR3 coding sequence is TGTGCCAGCAGCGGTGACTTGTTTGAAGCTTTCTTT. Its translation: CASSGDLFEAFF.

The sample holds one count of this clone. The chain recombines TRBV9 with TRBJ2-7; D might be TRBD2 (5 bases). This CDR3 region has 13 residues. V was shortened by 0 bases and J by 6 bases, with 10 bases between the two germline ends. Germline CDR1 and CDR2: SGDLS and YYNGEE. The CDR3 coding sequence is TGTGCCAGCAGCGTAGGGCTAGCTAGCGAGCAGTACTTC. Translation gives CASSVGLASEQYF.

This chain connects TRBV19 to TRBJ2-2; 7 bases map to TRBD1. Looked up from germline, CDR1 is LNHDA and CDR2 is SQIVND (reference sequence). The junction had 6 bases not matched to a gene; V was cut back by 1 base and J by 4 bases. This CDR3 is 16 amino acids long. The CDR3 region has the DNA TGTGCCAGTAGTATAGGGTCAGGGGGTGGCACCGGGGAGCTGTTTTTT. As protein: CASSIGSGGGTGELFF.

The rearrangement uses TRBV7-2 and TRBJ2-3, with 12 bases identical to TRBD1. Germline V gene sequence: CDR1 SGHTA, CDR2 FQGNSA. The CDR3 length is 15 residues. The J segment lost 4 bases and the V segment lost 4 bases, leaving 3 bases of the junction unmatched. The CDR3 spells CASSSGTGGPDTQYF. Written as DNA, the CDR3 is TGTGCCAGCAGCTCGGGGACAGGGGGCCCAGATACGCAGTATTTT.

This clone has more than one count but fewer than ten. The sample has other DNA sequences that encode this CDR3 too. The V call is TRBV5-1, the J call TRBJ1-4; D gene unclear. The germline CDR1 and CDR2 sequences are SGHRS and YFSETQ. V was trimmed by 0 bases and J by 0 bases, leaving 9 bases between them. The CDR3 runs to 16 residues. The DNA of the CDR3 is TGCGCCAGCAGCTTGGGGCAGCTTGCAACTAATGAAAAACTGTTTTTT. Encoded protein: CASSLGQLATNEKLFF.

CDR3 in DNA: TGCGCCAGCAGCCCCGGGACAGTATCTACTAACTATGGCTACACCTTC. The encoded protein is CASSPGTVSTNYGYTF. The chain recombines TRBV5-1 with TRBJ1-2; TRBD1 aligns across 7 bases. The CDR3 consists of 16 residues. CDR1 is SGHRS and CDR2 is YFSETQ in the germline V gene. Trimming removed 4 bases from V and 0 bases from J; junction bases left unmatched: 9. Complete variable domain (other parts from reference TRBV5-1 and TRBJ1-2): KAGVTQTPRYLIKTRGQQVTLSCSPISGHRSVSWYQQTPGQGLQFLFEYFSETQRNKGNFPGRFSGRQFSNSRSEMNVSTLELGDSALYLCASSPGTVSTNYGYTFGSGTRLTVV.

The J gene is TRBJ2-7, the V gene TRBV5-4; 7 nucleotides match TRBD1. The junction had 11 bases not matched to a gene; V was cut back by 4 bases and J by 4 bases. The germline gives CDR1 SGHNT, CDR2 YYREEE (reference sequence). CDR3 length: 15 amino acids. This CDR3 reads CASSRDSSAGYEQYF. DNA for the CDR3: TGTGCCAGCAGCCGGGACAGTTCCGCAGGGTACGAGCAGTACTTC.

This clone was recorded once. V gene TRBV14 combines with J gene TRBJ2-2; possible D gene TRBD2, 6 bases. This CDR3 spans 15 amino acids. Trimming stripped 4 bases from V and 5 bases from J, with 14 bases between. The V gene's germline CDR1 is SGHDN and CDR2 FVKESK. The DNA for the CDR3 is TGTGCCAGCAGCCGCGGGACCCCCGGGACCGGGGAGCTGTTTTTT. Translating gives CASSRGTPGTGELFF.

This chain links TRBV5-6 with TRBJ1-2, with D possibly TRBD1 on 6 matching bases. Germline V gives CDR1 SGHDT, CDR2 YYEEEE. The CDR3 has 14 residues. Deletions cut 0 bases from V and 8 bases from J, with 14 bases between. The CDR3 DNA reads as TGTGCCAGCAGCTTGGATGTTTCGGGGGGCGGCTACACCTTC. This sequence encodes CASSLDVSGGGYTF. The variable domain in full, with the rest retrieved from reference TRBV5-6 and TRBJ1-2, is DAGVTQSPTHLIKTRGQQVTLRCSPKSGHDTVSWYQQALGQGPQFIFQYYEEEERQRGNFPDRFSGHQFPNYSSELNVNALLLGDSALYLCASSLDVSGGGYTFGSGTRLTVV.

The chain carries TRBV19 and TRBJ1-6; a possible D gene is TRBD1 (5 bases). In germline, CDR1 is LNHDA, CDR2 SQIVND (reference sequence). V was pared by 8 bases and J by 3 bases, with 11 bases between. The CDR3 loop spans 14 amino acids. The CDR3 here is CASSRDLYNSPLHF. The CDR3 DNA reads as TGTGCCAGTTCGAGGGACCTCTATAATTCACCCCTCCACTTT.

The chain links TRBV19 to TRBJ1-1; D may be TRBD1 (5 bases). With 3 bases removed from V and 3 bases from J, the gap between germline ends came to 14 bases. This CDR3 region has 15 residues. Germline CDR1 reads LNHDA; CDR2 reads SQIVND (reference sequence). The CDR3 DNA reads TGTGCCAGTAGTATCCGAGAGAGGGGAGACACTGAAGCTTTCTTT. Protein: CASSIRERGDTEAFF.

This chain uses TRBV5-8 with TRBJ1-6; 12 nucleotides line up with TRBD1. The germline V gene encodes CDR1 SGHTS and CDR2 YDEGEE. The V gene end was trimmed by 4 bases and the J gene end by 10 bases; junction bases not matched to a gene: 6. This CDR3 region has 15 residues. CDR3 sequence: CASSAGQGAQSPLHF. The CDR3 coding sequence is TGTGCCAGCAGCGCGGGACAGGGGGCCCAATCACCCCTCCACTTT.

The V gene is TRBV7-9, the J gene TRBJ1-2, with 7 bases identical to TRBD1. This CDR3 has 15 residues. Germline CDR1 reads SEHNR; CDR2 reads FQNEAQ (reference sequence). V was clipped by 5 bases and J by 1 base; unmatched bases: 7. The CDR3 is CASSNRDSSNYGYTF. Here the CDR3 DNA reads TGTGCCAGCAGCAACCGGGACAGTAGTAACTATGGCTACACCTTC. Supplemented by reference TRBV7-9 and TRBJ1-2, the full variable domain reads DTGVSQNPRHKITKRGQNVTFRCDPISEHNRLYWYRQTLGQGPEFLTYFQNEAQLEKSRLLSDRFSAERPKGSFSTLEIQRTEQGDSAMYLCASSNRDSSNYGYTFGSGTRLTVV.

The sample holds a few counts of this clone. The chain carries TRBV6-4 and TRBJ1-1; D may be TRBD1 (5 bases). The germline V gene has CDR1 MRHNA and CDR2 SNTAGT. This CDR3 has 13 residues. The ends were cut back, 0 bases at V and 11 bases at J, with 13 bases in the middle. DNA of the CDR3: TGTGCCAGCAGTGACTCGCCGGGGCTTGACGCTTTCTTT. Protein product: CASSDSPGLDAFF.

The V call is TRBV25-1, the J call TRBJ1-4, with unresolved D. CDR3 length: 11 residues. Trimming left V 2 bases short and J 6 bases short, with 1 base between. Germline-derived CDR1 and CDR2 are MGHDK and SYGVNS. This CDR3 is CASSEDEKLFF. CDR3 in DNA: TGTGCCAGCAGTGAAGATGAAAAACTGTTTTTT.

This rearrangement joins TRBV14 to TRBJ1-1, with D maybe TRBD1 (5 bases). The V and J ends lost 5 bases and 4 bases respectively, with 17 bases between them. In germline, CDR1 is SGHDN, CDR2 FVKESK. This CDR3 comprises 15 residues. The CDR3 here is CASSSERGGGTEAFF. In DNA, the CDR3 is TGTGCCAGCAGCTCCGAGCGGGGCGGAGGCACTGAAGCTTTCTTT.

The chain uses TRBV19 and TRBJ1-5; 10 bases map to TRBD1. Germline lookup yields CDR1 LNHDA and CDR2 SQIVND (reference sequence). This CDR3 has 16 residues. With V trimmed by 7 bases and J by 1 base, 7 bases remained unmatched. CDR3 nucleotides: TGTGCCAGTAACACGGACAGGGGGTCGAGCAATCAGCCCCAGCATTTT. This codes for CASNTDRGSSNQPQHF.

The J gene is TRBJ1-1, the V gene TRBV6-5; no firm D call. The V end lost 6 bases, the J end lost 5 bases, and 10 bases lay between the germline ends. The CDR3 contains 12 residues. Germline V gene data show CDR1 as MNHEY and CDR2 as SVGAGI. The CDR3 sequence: CASRLPGTEAFF. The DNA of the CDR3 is TGTGCCAGCAGACTCCCGGGAACTGAAGCTTTCTTT.

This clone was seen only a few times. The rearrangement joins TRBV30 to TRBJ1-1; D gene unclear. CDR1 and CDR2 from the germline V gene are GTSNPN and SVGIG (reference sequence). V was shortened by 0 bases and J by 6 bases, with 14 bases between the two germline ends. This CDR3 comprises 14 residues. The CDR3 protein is CAWSVPIGWAEAFF. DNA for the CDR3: TGTGCCTGGAGTGTACCGATAGGATGGGCTGAAGCTTTCTTT. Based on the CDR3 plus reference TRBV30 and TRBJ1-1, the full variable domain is SQTIHQWPATLVQPVGSPLSLECTVEGTSNPNLYWYRQAAGRGLQLLFYSVGIGQISSEVPQNLSASRPQDRQFILSSKKLLLSDSGFYLCAWSVPIGWAEAFFGQGTRLTVV.

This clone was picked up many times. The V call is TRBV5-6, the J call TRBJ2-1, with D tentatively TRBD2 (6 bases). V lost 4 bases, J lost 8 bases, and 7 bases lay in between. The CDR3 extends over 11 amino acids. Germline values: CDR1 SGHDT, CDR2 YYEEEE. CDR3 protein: CASSRGYEQFF. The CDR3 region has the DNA TGTGCCAGCAGCCGGGGGTATGAGCAGTTCTTC.

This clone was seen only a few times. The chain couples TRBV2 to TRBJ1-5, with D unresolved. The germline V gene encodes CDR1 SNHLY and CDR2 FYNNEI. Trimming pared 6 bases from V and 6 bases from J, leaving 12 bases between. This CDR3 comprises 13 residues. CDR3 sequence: CASRREGSQPQHF. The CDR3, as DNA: TGTGCCAGCAGGAGGGAAGGAAGTCAGCCCCAGCATTTT.

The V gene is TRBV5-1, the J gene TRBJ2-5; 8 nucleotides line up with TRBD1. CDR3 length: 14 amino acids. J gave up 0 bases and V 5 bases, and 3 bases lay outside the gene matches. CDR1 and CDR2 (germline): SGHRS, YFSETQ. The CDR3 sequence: CASRSGGYQETQYF. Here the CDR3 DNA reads TGCGCCAGCAGGTCAGGGGGCTACCAAGAGACCCAGTACTTC.

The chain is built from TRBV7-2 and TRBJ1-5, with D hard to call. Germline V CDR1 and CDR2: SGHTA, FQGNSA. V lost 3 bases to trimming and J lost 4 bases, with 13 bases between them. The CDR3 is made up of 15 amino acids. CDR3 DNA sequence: TGTGCCAGCAGCTTGTTGGTAGGTGGGAATCAGCCCCAGCATTTT. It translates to CASSLLVGGNQPQHF.

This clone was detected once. The CDR3 coding sequence is TGTGCCAGCAGTGAGACAGTGGCAGCTTTCTTT. Translation: CASSETVAAFF. The chain recombines TRBV6-1 with TRBJ1-1; TRBD1 might be the D (5 bases). Germline assignment: CDR1 MNHNS and CDR2 SASEGT. The V gene lost 3 bases and the J gene lost 10 bases, with 9 bases spanning the gap. The CDR3 consists of 11 residues.

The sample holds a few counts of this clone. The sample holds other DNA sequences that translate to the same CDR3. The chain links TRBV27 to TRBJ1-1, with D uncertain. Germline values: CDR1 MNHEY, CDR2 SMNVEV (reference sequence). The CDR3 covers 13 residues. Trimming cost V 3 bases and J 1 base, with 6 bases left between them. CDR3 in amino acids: CASSLSRNTEAFF. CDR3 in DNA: TGTGCCAGCAGTTTGTCTAGGAACACTGAAGCTTTCTTT.

CDR3 protein: CSVYEGEQYF. Here the CDR3 DNA reads TGCAGCGTTTATGAGGGGGAGCAGTACTTC. The chain carries TRBV29-1 and TRBJ2-7; D is perhaps TRBD1 or TRBD2 (5 bases each). V was pared by 5 bases and J by 7 bases, with 9 bases between. Germline V gives CDR1 SQVTM, CDR2 ANQGSEA. The CDR3 runs 10 residues.